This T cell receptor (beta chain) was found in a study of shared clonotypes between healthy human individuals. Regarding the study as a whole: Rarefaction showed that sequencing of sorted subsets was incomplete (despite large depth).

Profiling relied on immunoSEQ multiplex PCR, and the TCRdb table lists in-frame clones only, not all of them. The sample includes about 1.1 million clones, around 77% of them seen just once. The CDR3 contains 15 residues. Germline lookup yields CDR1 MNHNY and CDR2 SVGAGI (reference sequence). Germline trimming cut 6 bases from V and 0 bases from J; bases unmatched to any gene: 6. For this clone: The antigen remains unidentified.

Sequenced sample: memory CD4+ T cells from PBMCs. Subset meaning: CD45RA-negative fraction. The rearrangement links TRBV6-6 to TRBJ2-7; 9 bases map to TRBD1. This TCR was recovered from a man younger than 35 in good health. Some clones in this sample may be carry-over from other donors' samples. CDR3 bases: TGTGCCAGCAGCCGCGGACAGGGGAGCTCCTACGAGCAGTACTTC. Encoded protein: CASSRGQGSSYEQYF.